This T cell receptor beta chain was identified during a study of STAT3 mutations in large granular lymphocyte leukemia. Trimming pared 4 bases from V and 2 bases from J, leaving 7 bases between. This CDR3 region has 12 residues. Germline assignment: CDR1 SGHRS and CDR2 YFSETQ. Worth noting for this clone: Its antigen is currently unknown.

General study points: Every T-cell large granular lymphocyte leukemia patient had at least one immunodominant TCR beta clonotype. In several patients, dominant TCR clone burden exceeded STAT3 mutant burden.

TCRdb keeps only in-frame clones here, not all; method: immunoSEQ multiplex PCR. The sample carries 1,200 or so clones, 34% recorded once. This sequence originates from a human donor with T large granular lymphocyte leukemia. Some clones in this sample may be carry-over from other donors' samples. This chain uses TRBV5-1 with TRBJ2-7, with D possibly TRBD1 on 5 matching bases. The sequencing sample was made of PBMCs. CDR3 coding DNA: TGCGCCAGCAGCGACAGCCCCTACGAGCAGTACTTC. It yields the protein CASSDSPYEQYF.